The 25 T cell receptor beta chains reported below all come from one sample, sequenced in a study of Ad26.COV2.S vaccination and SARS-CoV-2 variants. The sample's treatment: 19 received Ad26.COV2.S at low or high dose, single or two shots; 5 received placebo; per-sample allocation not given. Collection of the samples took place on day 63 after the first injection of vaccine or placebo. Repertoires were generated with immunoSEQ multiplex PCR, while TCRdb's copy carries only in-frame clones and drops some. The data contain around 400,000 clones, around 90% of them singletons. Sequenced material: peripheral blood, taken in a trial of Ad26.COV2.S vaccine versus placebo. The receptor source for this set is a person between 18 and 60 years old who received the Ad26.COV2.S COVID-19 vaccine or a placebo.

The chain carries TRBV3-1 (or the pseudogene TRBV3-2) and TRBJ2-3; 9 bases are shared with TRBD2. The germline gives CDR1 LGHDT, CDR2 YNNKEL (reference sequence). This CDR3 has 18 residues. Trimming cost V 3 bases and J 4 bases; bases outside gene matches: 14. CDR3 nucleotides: TGTGCCAGCAGCCAGCTTTCGGAGATAGCGGGAGACGCAGATACGCAGTATTTT. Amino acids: CASSQLSEIAGDADTQYF.

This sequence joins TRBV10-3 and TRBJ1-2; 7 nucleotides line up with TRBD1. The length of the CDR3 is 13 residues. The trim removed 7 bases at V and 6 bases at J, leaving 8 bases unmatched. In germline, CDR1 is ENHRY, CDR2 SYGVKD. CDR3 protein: CAIKETGSDGYTF. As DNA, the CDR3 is TGTGCCATCAAGGAGACAGGGTCGGATGGCTACACCTTC.

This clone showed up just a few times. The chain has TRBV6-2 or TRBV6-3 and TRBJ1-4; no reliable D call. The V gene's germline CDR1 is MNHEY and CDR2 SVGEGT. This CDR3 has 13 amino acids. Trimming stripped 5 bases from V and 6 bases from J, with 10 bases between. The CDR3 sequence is CASSPFGHEKLFF. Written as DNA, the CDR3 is TGTGCCAGCAGTCCCTTCGGGCATGAAAAACTGTTTTTT.

CDR3 amino acids: CASSQVVGDSGSLSTDTQYF. CDR3 in DNA: TGCGCCAGCAGCCAGGTGGTGGGTGATAGCGGGAGTTTAAGCACAGATACGCAGTATTTT. The J gene is TRBJ2-3, the V gene TRBV4-1; 9 bases agree with TRBD2. Germline V lookup: CDR1 MGHRA, CDR2 YSYEKL. The CDR3 contains 20 residues. After removal of 3 bases from V and 0 bases from J, the junction contained 16 bases not matched to a gene.

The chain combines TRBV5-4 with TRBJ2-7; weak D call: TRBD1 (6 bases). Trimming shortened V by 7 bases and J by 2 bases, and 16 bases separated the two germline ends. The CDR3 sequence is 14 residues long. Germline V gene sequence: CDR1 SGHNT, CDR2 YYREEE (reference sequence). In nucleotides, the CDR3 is TGTGCCAGCCACCGATGGGGACAAACCTACGAGCAGTACTTC. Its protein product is CASHRWGQTYEQYF.

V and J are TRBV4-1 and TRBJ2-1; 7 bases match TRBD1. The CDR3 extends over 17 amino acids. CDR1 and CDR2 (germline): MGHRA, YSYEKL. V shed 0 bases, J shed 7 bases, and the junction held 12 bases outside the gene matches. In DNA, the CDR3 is TGCGCCAGCAGCCAAGACGGGACAGTAGCCATGGGGAATGAGCAGTTCTTC. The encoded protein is CASSQDGTVAMGNEQFF.

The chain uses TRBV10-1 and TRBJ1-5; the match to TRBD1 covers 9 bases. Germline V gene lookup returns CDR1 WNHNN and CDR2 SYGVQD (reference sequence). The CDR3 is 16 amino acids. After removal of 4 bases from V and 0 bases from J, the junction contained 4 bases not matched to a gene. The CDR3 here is CASSAQGAYSNQPQHF. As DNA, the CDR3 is TGCGCCAGCAGTGCACAGGGGGCCTATAGCAATCAGCCCCAGCATTTT.

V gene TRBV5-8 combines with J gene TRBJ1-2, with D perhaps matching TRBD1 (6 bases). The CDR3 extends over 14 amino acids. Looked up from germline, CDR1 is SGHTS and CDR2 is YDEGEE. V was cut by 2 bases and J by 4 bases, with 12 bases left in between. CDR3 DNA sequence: TGTGCCAGCAGCTTTCAGGGGCTTGGCTATGGCTACACCTTC. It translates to CASSFQGLGYGYTF.

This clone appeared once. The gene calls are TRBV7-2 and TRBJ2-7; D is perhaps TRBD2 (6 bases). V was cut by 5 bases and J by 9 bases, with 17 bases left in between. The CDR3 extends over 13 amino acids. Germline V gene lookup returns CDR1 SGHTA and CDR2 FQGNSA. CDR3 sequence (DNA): TGTGCCAGCAGCATAACTAGCTATATCGGGCAGTACTTC. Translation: CASSITSYIGQYF.

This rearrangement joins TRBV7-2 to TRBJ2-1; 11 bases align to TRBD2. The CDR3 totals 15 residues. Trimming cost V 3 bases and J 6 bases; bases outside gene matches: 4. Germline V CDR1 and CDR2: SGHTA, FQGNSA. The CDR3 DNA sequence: TGTGCCAGCAGCTTTAGGACTAGCGGGTCCAATGAGCAGTTCTTC. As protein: CASSFRTSGSNEQFF.

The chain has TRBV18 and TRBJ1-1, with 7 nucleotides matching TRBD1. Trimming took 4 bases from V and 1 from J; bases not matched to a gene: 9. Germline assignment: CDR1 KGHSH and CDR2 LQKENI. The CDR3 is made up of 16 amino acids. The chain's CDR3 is CASSHIKTGANTEAFF. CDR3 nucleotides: TGTGCCAGCTCACATATAAAAACAGGGGCGAACACTGAAGCTTTCTTT.

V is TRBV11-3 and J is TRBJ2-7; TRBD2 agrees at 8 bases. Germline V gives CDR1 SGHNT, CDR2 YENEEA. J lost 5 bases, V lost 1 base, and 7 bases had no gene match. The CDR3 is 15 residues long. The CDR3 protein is CASSLGRREEDEQYF. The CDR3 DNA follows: TGTGCCAGCAGCTTAGGACGGCGGGAGGAGGACGAGCAGTACTTC.

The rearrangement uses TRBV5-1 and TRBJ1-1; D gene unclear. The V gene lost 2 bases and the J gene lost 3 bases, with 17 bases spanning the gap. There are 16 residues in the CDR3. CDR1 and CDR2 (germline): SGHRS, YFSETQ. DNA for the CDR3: TGCGCCAGCAGCTTAGGCCTCATCGATCGGGACACTGAAGCTTTCTTT. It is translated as CASSLGLIDRDTEAFF.

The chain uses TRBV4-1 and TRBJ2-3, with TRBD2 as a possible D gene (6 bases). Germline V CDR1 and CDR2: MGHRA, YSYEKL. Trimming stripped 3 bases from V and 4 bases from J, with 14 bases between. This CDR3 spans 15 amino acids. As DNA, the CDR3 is TGCGCCAGCAGCCAGGGGGGACTGGGGCCAGATACGCAGTATTTT. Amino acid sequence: CASSQGGLGPDTQYF.

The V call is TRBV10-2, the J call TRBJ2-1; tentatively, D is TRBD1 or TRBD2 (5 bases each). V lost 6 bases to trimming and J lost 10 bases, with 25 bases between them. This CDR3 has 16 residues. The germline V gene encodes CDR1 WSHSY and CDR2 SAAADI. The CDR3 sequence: CASSLWGTRDGLEQFF. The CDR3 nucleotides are TGCGCCAGCAGCCTGTGGGGTACCCGGGACGGGTTGGAGCAGTTCTTC.

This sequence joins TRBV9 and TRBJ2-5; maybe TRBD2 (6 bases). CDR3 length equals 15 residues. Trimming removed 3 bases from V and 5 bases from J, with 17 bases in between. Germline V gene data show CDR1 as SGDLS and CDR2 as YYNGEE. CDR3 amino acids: CASSAGTATLETQYF. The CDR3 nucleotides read TGTGCCAGCAGCGCAGGGACTGCCACGTTGGAGACCCAGTACTTC.

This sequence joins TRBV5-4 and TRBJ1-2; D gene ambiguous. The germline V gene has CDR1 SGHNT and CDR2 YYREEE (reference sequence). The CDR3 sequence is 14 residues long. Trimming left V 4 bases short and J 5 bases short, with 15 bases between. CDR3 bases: TGTGCCAGCAGCAATTGGGGAGGCGAGTATGGCTACACCTTC. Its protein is CASSNWGGEYGYTF.

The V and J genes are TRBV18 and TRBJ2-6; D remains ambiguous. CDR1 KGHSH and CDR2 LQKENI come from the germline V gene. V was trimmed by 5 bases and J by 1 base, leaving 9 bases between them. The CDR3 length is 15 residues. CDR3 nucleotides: TGTGCCAGCTCATTCTCAGAATCTGGGGCCAACGTCCTGACTTTC. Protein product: CASSFSESGANVLTF.

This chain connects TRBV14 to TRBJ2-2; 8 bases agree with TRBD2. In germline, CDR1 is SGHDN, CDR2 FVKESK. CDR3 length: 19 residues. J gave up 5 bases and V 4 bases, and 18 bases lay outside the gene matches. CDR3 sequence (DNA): TGTGCCAGCAGCCCCCCGGGACTAGACGGGAGAATCAGGACCGGGGAGCTGTTTTTT. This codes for CASSPPGLDGRIRTGELFF.

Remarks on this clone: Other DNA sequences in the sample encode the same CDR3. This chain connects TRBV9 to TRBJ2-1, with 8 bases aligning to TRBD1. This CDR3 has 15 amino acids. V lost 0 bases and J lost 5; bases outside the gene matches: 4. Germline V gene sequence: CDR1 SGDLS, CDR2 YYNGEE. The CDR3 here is CASSVVAGGDNEQFF. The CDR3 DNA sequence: TGTGCCAGCAGCGTAGTGGCAGGGGGCGACAATGAGCAGTTCTTC.

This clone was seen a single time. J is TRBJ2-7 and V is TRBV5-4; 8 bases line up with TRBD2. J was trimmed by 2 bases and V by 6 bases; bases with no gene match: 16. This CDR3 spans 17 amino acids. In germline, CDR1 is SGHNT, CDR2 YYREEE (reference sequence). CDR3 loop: CASTPASHTSGPYEQYF. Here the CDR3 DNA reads TGTGCCAGCACCCCAGCCTCCCACACTAGCGGACCCTACGAGCAGTACTTC.

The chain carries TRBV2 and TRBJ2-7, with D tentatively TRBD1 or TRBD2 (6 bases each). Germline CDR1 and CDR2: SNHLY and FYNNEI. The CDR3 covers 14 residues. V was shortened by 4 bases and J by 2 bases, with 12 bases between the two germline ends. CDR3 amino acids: CASSVGGLTYEQYF. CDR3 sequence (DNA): TGTGCCAGCAGTGTAGGGGGACTCACCTACGAGCAGTACTTC.

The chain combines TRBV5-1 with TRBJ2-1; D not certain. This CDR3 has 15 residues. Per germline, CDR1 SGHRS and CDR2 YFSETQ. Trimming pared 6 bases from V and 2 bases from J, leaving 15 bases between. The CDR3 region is CASIKDRATYNEQFF. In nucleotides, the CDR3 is TGCGCCAGCATCAAGGACCGCGCAACCTACAATGAGCAGTTCTTC.

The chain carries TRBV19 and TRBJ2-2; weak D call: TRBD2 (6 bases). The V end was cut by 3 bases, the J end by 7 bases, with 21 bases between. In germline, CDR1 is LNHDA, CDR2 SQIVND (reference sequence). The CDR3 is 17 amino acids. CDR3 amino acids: CASSMGGNMRTDGELFF. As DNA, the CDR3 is TGTGCCAGTAGTATGGGGGGTAATATGAGAACGGACGGGGAGCTGTTTTTT.

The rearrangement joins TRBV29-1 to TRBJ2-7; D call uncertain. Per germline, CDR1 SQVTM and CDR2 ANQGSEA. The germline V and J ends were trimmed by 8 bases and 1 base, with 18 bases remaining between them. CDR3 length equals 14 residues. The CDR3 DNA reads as TGCAGCTCAACTGGCCCGGCCGGATCCTACGAGCAGTACTTC. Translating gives CSSTGPAGSYEQYF.